This TCR beta chain came from a study of beta chain features in type 1 diabetes. Whole-study results and caveats: Patients with type 1 diabetes showed fewer VDJ junction insertions and more deletions.

Central memory, naive, regulatory and stem cell-like memory CD4+ cells were sorted by CD45RO/CCR7/CD25/CD127/CD95/CD27. Sorted populations were all over 95% pure. As every portion of the isolated RNA was reverse transcribed, the sequencing read expressed TCRB transcripts. TCRdb's copy holds only in-frame clones and misses some; the assay was immunoSEQ multiplex PCR. Counted here are hundreds of thousands of clones, 11% to 15% occurring once; the ten biggest clones make up roughly 0.033%. The V and J ends lost 6 bases and 1 base respectively, with 11 bases between them. The CDR3 is 14 residues long. Germline lookup yields CDR1 SNHLY and CDR2 FYNNEI. This clone was recorded a few times. Its specificity is unknown.

This sequence originates from a man younger than 40 in good health. Material: naive CD4+ T cells from blood. This chain uses TRBV2 with TRBJ2-3; maybe TRBD2 (6 bases). The CDR3 bases are TGTGCCAGCAGAAGGGTAGCGGGCACAGATACGCAGTATTTT. It is translated as CASRRVAGTDTQYF.